The 3 T cell receptor beta chains presented below share a single source sample, sequenced in a study of blood T cell repertoires in COVID-19. Profiling relied on immunoSEQ multiplex PCR, and the TCRdb table lists in-frame clones only, not all of them. The table lists 180,000 or so clones, approximately 87% of them singletons. Sequenced sample: peripheral blood. Receptors were obtained from a woman aged 60 to 75 with COVID-19, enrolled during active disease.

J is TRBJ2-7 and V is TRBV7-3; D is ambiguous. Germline V gene sequence: CDR1 SGHTA, CDR2 FQGTGA. This CDR3 comprises 16 residues. V lost 0 bases and J lost 5, with 17 bases in between. In nucleotides, the CDR3 is TGTGCCAGCAGCTTAACGCAAGGATCGGGTTTCCACGAGCAGTACTTC. This translates into CASSLTQGSGFHEQYF.

This chain links TRBV19 with TRBJ1-3, with TRBD1 identical over 9 bases. CDR1 LNHDA and CDR2 SQIVND come from the germline V gene (reference sequence). Trimming cost V 1 base and J 0 bases; bases outside gene matches: 4. CDR3 length: 17 residues. The CDR3 region is CASSIVGTGSSGNTIYF. The CDR3 DNA reads as TGTGCCAGTAGTATAGTCGGGACAGGGAGCTCTGGAAACACCATATATTTT.

This rearrangement joins TRBV28 to TRBJ2-1; no firm D call. V was clipped by 11 bases and J by 3 bases, with 8 bases between them. The V gene's germline CDR1 is MDHEN and CDR2 SYDVKM. The CDR3 consists of 11 residues. The CDR3 protein is CAPDFYNEQFF. CDR3 nucleotide sequence: TGTGCCCCAGACTTCTACAATGAGCAGTTCTTC. Full variable domain (outside the CDR3, taken from reference TRBV28 and TRBJ2-1): DVKVTQSSRYLVKRTGEKVFLECVQDMDHENMFWYRQDPGLGLRLIYFSYDVKMKEKGDIPEGYSVSREKKERFSLILESASTNQTSMYLCAPDFYNEQFFGPGTRLTVL.